This record covers a single T cell receptor beta chain. Its antigen remains unknown. The template for TCR beta VDJ and CDR3 sequence profiling was genomic DNA. TCRdb analysed the reads with MiXCR anew, one entry per CDR3 protein. The repertoire holds 250,000 to 300,000 distinct CDR3 sequences, with 50% to 70% as singletons. The sample originates from a study of CD8+CD57+ T cells in acquired aplastic anemia. As for the study in general: On average, sorted CD4+ and CD8+ cells gave about 2.9 ug of DNA.

General study results and limits: Twenty-nine CD8+ CDR3 sequences were shared between patients and controls. Patient and control CD8+ Simpson's diversity was not significantly different.

Germline lookup yields CDR1 LNHDA and CDR2 SQIVND (reference sequence). Trimming at V came to 6 bases and at J to 6 bases, leaving 2 bases not matched to a gene. This CDR3 spans 13 amino acids. The J gene is TRBJ2-3, the V gene TRBV19, with 11 nucleotides matching TRBD2. The sequence was collected from a human donor with severe aplastic anemia or a healthy control (not recorded which). The source material was sorted CD4+, CD8+, or CD8+CD57+ T cells (not recorded which) from PBMCs. DNA of the CDR3: TGTGCCAGTAGACTAGCGGGGGCGGATACGCAGTATTTT. Residues: CASRLAGADTQYF.